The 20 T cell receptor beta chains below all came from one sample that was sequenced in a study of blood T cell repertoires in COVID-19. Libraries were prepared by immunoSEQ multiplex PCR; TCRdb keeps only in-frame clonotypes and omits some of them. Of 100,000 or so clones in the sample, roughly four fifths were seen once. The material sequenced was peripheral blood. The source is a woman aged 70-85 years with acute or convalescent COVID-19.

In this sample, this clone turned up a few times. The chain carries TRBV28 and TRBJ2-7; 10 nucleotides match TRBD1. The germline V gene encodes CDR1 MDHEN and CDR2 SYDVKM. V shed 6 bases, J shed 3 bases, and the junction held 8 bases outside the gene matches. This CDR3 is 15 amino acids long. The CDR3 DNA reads TGTGCCAGCAGCCCCGGGACAGGGGTCTTCTACGAGCAGTACTTC. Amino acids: CASSPGTGVFYEQYF.

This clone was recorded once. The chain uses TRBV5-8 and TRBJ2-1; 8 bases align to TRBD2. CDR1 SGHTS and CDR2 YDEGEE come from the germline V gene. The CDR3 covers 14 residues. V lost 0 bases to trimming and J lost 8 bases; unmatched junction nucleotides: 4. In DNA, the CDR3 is TGTGCCAGCAGCTTGGCGGGGGGGAGAGATGAGCAGTTCTTC. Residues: CASSLAGGRDEQFF. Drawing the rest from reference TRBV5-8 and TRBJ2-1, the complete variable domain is EAGVTQSPTHLIKTRGQQATLRCSPISGHTSVYWYQQALGLGLQFLLWYDEGEERNRGNFPPRFSGRQFPNYSSELNVNALELEDSALYLCASSLAGGRDEQFFGPGTRLTVL.

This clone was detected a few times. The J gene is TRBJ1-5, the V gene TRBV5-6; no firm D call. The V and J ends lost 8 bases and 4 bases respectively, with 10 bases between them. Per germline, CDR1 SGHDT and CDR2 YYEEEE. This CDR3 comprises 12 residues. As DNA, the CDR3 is TGTGCCAGATCACAGCCAAATCAGCCCCAGCATTTT. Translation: CARSQPNQPQHF. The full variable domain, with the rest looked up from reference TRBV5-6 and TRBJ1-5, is DAGVTQSPTHLIKTRGQQVTLRCSPKSGHDTVSWYQQALGQGPQFIFQYYEEEERQRGNFPDRFSGHQFPNYSSELNVNALLLGDSALYLCARSQPNQPQHFGDGTRLSIL.

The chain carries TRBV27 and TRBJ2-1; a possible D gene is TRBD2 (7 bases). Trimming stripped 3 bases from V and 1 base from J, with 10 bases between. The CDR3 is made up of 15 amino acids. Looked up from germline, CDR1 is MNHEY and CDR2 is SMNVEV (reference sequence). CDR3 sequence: CASSFGGASYNEQFF. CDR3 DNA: TGTGCCAGCAGTTTTGGGGGGGCATCCTACAATGAGCAGTTCTTC.

The CDR3 DNA reads as TGCGCCAGCAGCTTGGAAGTCTCGGGTGAAAAACTGTTTTTT. Translated: CASSLEVSGEKLFF. The chain carries TRBV5-1 and TRBJ1-4; D gene unclear. The CDR3 is made up of 14 amino acids. The V and J ends lost 0 bases and 7 bases respectively, with 10 bases between them. Germline-derived CDR1 and CDR2 are SGHRS and YFSETQ.

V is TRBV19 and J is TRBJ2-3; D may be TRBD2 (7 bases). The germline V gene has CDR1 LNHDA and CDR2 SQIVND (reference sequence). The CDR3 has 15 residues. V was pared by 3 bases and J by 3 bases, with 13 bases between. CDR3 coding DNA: TGTGCCAGTAGTATGGCGGGGGCGATGACAGATACGCAGTATTTT. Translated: CASSMAGAMTDTQYF.

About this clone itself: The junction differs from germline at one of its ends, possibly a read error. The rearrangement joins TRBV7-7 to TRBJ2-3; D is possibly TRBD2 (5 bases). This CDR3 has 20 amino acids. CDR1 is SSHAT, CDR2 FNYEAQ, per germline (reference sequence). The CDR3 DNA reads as TGTGCTAGCAGCTTAGCGCTGAGGGAACCGATCCACTTTTGGGCAGATACGCAGTATTTT. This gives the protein CASSLALREPIHFWADTQYF.

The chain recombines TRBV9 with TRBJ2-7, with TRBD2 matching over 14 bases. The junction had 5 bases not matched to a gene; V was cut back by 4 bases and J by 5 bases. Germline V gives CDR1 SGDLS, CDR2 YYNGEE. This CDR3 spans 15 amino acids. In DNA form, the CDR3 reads TGTGCCAGCAGCAGGGGGACTAGCGGGAGCCACGAGCAGTACTTC. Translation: CASSRGTSGSHEQYF. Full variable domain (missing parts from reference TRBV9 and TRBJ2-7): DSGVTQTPKHLITATGQRVTLRCSPRSGDLSVYWYQQSLDQGLQFLIQYYNGEERAKGNILERFSAQQFPDLHSELNLSSLELGDSALYFCASSRGTSGSHEQYFGPGTRLTVT.

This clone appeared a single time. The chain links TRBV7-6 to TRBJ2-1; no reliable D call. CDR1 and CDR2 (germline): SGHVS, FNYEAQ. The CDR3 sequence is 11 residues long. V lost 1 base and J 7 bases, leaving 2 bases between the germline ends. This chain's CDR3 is CASSLVNEQFF. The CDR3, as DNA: TGTGCCAGCAGCTTAGTAAATGAGCAGTTCTTC.

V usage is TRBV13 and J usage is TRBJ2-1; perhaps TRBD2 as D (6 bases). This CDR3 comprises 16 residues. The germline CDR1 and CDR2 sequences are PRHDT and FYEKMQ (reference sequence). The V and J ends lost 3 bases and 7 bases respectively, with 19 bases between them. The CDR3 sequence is CASSFSPPTGGNEQFF. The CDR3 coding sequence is TGTGCCAGCAGCTTTTCCCCACCGACTGGGGGGAATGAGCAGTTCTTC.

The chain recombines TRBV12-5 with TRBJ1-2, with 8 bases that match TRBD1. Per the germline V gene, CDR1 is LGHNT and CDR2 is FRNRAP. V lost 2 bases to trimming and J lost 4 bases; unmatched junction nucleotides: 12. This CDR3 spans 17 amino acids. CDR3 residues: CASGLIIGQGQGYGYTF. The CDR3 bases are TGTGCTAGTGGTTTGATAATTGGGCAAGGACAGGGCTATGGCTACACCTTC.

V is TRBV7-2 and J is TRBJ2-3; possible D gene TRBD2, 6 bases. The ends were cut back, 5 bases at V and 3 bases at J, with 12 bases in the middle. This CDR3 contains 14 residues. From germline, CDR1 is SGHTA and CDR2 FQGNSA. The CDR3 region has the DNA TGTGCCAGCAGCCGTGCTAGCGCAACAGATACGCAGTATTTT. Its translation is CASSRASATDTQYF.

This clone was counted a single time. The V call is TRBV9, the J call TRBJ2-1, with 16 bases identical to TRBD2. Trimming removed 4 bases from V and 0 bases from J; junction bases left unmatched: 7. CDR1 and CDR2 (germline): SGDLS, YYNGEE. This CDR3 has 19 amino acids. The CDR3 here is CASSSPGLAGGSSYNEQFF. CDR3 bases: TGTGCCAGCAGCTCGCCGGGACTAGCGGGGGGGAGCTCCTACAATGAGCAGTTCTTC.

The CDR3 region has the DNA TGTGCCAGCAGTTTATGGGACAGGGGGGATGGCTACACCTTC. This encodes CASSLWDRGDGYTF. The V gene is TRBV28, the J gene TRBJ1-2; TRBD1 agrees at 10 bases. Germline assignment: CDR1 MDHEN and CDR2 SYDVKM. The CDR3 has 14 amino acids. The trim removed 0 bases at V and 6 bases at J, leaving 1 base unmatched.

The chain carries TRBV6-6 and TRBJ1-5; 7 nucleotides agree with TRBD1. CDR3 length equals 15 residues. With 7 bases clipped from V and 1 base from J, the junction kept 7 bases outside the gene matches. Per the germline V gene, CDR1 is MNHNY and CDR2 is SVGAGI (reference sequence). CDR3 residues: CASTNEGASNQPQHF. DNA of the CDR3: TGTGCCAGCACTAACGAGGGGGCGAGCAATCAGCCCCAGCATTTT.

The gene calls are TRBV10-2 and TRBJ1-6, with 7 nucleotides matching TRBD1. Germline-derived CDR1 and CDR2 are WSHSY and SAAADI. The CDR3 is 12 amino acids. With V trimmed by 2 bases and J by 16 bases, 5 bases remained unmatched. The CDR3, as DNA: TGCGCCAGCAGTGAGGGTGGACAGGATCTCCACTTT. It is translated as CASSEGGQDLHF.

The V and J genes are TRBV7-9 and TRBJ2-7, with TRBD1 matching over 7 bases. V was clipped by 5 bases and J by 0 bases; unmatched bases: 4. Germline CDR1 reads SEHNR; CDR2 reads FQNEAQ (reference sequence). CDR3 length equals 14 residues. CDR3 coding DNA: TGTGCCAGCAGCCCTCGGGACAGCTCCTACGAGCAGTACTTC. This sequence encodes CASSPRDSSYEQYF. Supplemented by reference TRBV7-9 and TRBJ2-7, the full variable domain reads DTGVSQNPRHKITKRGQNVTFRCDPISEHNRLYWYRQTLGQGPEFLTYFQNEAQLEKSRLLSDRFSAERPKGSFSTLEIQRTEQGDSAMYLCASSPRDSSYEQYFGPGTRLTVT.

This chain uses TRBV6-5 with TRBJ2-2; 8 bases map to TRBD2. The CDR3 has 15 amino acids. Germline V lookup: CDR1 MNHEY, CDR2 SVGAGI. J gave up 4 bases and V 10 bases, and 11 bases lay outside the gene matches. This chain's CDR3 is CATVTGTSVTGELFF. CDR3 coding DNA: TGTGCCACCGTAACCGGGACTAGTGTCACCGGGGAGCTGTTTTTT.

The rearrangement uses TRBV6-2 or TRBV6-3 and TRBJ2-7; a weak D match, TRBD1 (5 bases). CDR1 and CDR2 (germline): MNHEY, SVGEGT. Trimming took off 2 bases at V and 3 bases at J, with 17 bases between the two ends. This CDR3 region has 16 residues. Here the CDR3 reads CASSYHRTRPNYEQYF. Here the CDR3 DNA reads TGTGCCAGCAGTTACCACCGGACACGGCCAAACTACGAGCAGTACTTC.

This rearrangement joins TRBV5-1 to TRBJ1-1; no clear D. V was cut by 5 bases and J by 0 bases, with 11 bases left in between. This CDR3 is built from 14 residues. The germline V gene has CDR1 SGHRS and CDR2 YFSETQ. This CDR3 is CASRVRTMNTEAFF. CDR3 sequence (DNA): TGCGCCAGCAGGGTGAGAACGATGAACACTGAAGCTTTCTTT.